This TCR beta chain was sequenced in a study of cytomegalovirus exposure and HLA in healthy donors. Whole-study results and caveats: Investigators reported 150 to 200 TCR beta chains as tied to cytomegalovirus.

Measured with immunoSEQ multiplex PCR; TCRdb has only the in-frame clones, and not every one. Of under 250,000 clones listed, approximately 87% were seen once; the top ten hold less than 3%. CDR3 size: 14 residues. CDR1 is SGHNT, CDR2 YENEEA, per germline. V dropped 1 base and J dropped 1 base, with 4 bases sitting between them. Worth noting for this clone: Its antigen is still unknown.

This sequence was found in a young man in good health and CMV-seronegative. This rearrangement joins TRBV11-3 to TRBJ2-2; unclear D gene. Sequencing input: PBMCs. The CDR3 coding sequence is TGTGCCAGCAGCTTAGGCGAGAACACCGGGGAGCTGTTTTTT. This sequence encodes CASSLGENTGELFF. The full variable domain, with the rest looked up from reference TRBV11-3 and TRBJ2-2, is EAGVVQSPRYKIIEKKQPVAFWCNPISGHNTLYWYLQNLGQGPELLIRYENEEAVDDSQLPKDRFSAERLKGVDSTLKIQPAELGDSAVYLCASSLGENTGELFFGEGSRLTVL.